The sample holds one count of the clone carrying this T cell receptor beta chain. The data are from a study of blood T cell repertoires in COVID-19. Overall study context: COVID-19 samples from acute and convalescent phases originated in the United States, Italy and Spain. PBMCs, B-cell-depleted T cells, or T cells provided the cDNA or gDNA that made up the material.

Original methodology: The authors estimated nucleated cell counts from reference gene primer amplification. Clones were sequenced by immunoSEQ multiplex PCR, and TCRdb holds only the in-frame ones, with some missing. That table supplies the V and J calls and clone size; D and trimming were determined from the DNA. The profile shows 150,000 to 200,000 clones, approximately 86% of them singletons. CDR3 length: 17 amino acids. J gave up 4 bases and V 0 bases, and 11 bases lay outside the gene matches. Germline-derived CDR1 and CDR2 are LNHNV and YYDKDF (reference sequence). This TCR was recovered from a man between 60 and 75 years old with acute or convalescent COVID-19. This chain uses TRBV15 with TRBJ1-2; the match to TRBD1 covers 7 bases. The sample was peripheral blood. CDR3 region: CATSRDQGVLSSYGYTF. In DNA, the CDR3 is TGTGCCACCAGCAGAGACCAGGGGGTCCTTTCCTCCTATGGCTACACCTTC.